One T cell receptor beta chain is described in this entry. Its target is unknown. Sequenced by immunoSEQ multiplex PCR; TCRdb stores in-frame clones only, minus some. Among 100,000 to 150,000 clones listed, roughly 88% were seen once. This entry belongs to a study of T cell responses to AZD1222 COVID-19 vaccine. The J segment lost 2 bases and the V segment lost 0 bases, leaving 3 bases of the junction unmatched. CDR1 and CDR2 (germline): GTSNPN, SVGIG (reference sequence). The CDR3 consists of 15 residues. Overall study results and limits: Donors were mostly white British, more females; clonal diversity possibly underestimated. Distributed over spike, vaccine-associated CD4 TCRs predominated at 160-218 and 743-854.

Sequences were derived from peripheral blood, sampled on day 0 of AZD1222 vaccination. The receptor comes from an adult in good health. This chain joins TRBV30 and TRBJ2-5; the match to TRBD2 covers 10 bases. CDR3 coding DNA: TGTGCCTGGAGTGTACTAGCGGGACGTCAAGAGACCCAGTACTTC. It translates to CAWSVLAGRQETQYF.